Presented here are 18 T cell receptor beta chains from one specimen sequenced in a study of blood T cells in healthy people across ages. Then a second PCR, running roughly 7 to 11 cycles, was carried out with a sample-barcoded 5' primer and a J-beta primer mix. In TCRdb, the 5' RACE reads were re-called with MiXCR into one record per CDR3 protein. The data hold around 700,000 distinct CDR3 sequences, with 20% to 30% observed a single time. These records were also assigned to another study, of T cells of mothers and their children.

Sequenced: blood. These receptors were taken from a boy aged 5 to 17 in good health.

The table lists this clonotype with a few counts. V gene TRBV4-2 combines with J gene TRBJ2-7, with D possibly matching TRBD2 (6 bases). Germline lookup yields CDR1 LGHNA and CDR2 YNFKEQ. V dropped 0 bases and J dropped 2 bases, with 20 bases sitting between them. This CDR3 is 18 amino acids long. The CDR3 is CASSQDHTKAGLTYEQYF. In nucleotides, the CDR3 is TGTGCCAGCAGCCAAGACCATACAAAAGCGGGTTTGACCTACGAGCAGTACTTC.

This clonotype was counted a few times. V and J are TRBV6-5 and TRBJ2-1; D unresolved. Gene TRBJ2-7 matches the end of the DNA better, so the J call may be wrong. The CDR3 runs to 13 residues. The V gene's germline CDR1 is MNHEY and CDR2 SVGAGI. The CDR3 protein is CASSTGPYYEQYF. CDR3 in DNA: TGTGCCAGCAGTACCGGGCCGTACTACGAGCAGTACTTC.

This CDR3 is CSARLASDTQYF. DNA of the CDR3: TGCAGTGCTAGGCTAGCTTCAGATACGCAGTATTTT. V gene TRBV20-1 combines with J gene TRBJ2-3; a possible D gene is TRBD2 (5 bases). The CDR3 contains 12 residues. V was cut by 3 bases and J by 4 bases, with 8 bases left in between. The germline V gene encodes CDR1 DFQATT and CDR2 SNEGSKA (reference sequence).

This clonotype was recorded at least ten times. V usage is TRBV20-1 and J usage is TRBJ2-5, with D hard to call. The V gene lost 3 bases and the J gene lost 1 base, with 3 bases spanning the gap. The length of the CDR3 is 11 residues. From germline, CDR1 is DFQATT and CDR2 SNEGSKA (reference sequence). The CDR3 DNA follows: TGCAGTGCTAGGCTCCAAGAGACCCAGTACTTC. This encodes CSARLQETQYF.

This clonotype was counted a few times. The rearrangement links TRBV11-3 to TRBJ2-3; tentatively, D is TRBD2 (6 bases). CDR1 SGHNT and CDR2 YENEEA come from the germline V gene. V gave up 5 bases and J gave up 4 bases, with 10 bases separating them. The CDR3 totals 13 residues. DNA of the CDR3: TGTGCCAGCAGCCCGGGACTTCCAGATACGCAGTATTTT. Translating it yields CASSPGLPDTQYF.

The CDR3 DNA reads TGCGCCAGCAGCTTGGCTTTAGCGGGAGAGGTTGTGGATGAGCAGTTCTTC. Translated, it gives CASSLALAGEVVDEQFF. The chain links TRBV5-1 to TRBJ2-1; 9 nucleotides line up with TRBD2. V dropped 0 bases and J dropped 8; count of bases not matched to a gene: 12. Germline CDR1 and CDR2: SGHRS and YFSETQ. This CDR3 region has 17 residues.

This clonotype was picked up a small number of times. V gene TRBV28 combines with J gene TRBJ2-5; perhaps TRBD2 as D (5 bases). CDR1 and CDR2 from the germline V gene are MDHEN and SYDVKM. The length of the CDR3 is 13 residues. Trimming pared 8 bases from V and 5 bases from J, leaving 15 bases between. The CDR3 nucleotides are TGTGCCAGCGGCCCCGGGATCGTCGAGACCCAGTACTTC. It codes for CASGPGIVETQYF.

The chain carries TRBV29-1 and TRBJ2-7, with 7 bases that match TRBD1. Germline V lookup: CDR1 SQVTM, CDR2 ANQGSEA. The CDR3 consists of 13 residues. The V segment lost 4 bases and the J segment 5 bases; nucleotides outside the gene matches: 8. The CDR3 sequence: CSVVTGWANEQYF. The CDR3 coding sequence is TGCAGCGTTGTGACAGGGTGGGCCAACGAGCAGTACTTC.

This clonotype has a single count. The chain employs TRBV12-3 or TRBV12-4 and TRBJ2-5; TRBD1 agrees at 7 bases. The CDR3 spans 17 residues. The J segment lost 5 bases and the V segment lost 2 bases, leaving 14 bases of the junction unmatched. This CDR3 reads CASSLIARTGISETQYF. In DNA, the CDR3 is TGTGCCAGCAGTTTAATTGCCAGGACAGGCATATCGGAGACCCAGTACTTC.

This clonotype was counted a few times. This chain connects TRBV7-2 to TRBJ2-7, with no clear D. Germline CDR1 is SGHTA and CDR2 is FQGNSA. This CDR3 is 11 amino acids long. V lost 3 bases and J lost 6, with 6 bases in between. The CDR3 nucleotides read TGTGCCAGCAGCTTCGCGTCCGAGCAGTACTTC. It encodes CASSFASEQYF.

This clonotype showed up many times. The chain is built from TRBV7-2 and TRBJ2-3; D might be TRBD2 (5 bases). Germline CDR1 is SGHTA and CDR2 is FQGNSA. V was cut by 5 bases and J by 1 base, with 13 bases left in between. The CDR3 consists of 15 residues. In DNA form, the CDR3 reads TGTGCCAGCAGCCCTACGGGGAGAGGCACAGATACGCAGTATTTT. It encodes CASSPTGRGTDTQYF.

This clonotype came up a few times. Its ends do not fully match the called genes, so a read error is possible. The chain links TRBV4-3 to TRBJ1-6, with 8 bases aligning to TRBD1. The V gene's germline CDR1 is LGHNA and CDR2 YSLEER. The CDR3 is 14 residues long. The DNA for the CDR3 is TGCGTCAGCAGCCTCGGACAGGGAGATTCACCCCTCCACTTT. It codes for CVSSLGQGDSPLHF.

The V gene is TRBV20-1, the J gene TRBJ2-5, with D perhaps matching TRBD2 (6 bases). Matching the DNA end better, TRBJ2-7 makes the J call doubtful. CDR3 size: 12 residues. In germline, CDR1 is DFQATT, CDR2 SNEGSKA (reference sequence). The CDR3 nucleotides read TGCAGTGCTAGAGATTGGGGGGTCGAGCAGTACTTC. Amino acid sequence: CSARDWGVEQYF.

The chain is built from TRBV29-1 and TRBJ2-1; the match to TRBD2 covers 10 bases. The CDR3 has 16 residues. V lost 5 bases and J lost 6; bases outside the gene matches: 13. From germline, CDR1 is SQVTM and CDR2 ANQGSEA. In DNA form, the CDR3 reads TGCAGCGTTCACAAGCGGGAGGGCACCGTTAGCAATGAGCAGTTCTTC. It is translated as CSVHKREGTVSNEQFF.

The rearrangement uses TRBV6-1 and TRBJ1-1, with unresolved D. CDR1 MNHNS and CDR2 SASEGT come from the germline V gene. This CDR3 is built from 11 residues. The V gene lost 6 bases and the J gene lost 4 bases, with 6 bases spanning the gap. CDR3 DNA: TGTGCCAGCAGCAAGTTCACTGAAGCTTTCTTT. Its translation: CASSKFTEAFF.

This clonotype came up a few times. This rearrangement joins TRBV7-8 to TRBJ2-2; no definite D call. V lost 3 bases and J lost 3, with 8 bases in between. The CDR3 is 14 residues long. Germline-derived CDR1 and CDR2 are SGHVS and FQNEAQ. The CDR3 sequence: CASSLWAYTGELFF. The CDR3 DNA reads TGTGCCAGCAGCTTGTGGGCCTACACCGGGGAGCTGTTTTTT.

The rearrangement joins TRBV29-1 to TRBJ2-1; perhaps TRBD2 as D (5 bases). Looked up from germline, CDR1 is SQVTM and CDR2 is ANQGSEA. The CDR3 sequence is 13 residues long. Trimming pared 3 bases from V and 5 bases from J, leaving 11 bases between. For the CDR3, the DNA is TGCAGCGTTGAGCCCAGCGGCAACAATGAGCAGTTCTTC. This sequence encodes CSVEPSGNNEQFF.

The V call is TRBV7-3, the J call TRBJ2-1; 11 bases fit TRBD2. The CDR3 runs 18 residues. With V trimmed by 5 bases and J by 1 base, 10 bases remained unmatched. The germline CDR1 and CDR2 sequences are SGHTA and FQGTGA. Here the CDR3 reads CASSPMTSGVLSYNEQFF. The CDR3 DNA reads TGTGCCAGCAGCCCTATGACTAGCGGGGTACTTTCCTACAATGAGCAGTTCTTC.